The subject of this entry is one TCR beta chain. The antigen is undetermined. The sample comes from a study of cytomegalovirus exposure and HLA in healthy donors. Study overall: The use of the same platform for the 100 to 150 validation repertoires and the roughly 730 first-cohort repertoires was reported by a later analysis.

V dropped 0 bases and J dropped 7; count of bases not matched to a gene: 5. This CDR3 is 14 amino acids long. The germline CDR1 and CDR2 sequences are LGHNA and YNFKEQ. Assay used: immunoSEQ multiplex PCR; TCRdb lists only in-frame clones, some missing. The sample records about 63,000 clones, approximately 88% being singletons. General study findings and limits: Reports indicated that the classifier achieved high specificity and sensitivity in diagnosing cytomegalovirus status. Rarity characterized most TCR sequences, yet some public TCRs appeared in many donors.

The J gene is TRBJ2-5, the V gene TRBV4-2; 7 bases fit TRBD1. The sample consisted of PBMCs. This TCR was recovered from a woman aged 18-29 years in good health and CMV-seronegative. The CDR3 coding sequence is TGTGCCAGCAGCCAAGATAAGCCAGGGGGGACCCAGTACTTC. The encoded protein is CASSQDKPGGTQYF.